A single sample gave rise to the 20 T cell receptor beta chains below, sequenced in a study of shared clonotypes between healthy human individuals. Profiled with immunoSEQ multiplex PCR; TCRdb holds only in-frame clones, not every one. The profile shows roughly 700,000 clones, approximately 79% of them singletons. Sequences were obtained from memory CD4+ T cells sorted from blood. Subset here: CD45RA-negative fraction. These receptors came from a woman aged 25 to 45 in good health.

This clone was observed a single time. The chain joins TRBV5-1 to TRBJ1-2; 10 bases fit TRBD1. The germline gives CDR1 SGHRS, CDR2 YFSETQ. After removal of 2 bases from V and 6 bases from J, the junction contained 4 bases not matched to a gene. The CDR3 extends over 14 amino acids. This CDR3 reads CASSLDGQGDGYTF. The DNA of the CDR3 is TGCGCCAGCAGCTTAGACGGACAGGGGGATGGCTACACCTTC.

This chain joins TRBV7-2 and TRBJ1-5, with TRBD1 matching 7 bases. Germline loops: CDR1 SGHTA, CDR2 FQGNSA. J was trimmed by 4 bases and V by 4 bases; bases with no gene match: 1. The CDR3 runs 13 residues. The chain's CDR3 is CASSSTGNQPQHF. The CDR3 coding sequence is TGTGCCAGCAGCTCGACAGGGAATCAGCCCCAGCATTTT.

This rearrangement joins TRBV27 to TRBJ1-1; D uncertain. Germline V gene lookup returns CDR1 MNHEY and CDR2 SMNVEV (reference sequence). The CDR3 runs 14 residues. V was pared by 3 bases and J by 7 bases, with 15 bases between. The CDR3 loop reads CASSFLIPRGEAFF. CDR3 coding DNA: TGTGCCAGCAGTTTCCTGATACCTAGAGGTGAAGCTTTCTTT.

This chain uses TRBV13 with TRBJ1-1; D unresolved. In germline, CDR1 is PRHDT, CDR2 FYEKMQ (reference sequence). The CDR3 has 12 amino acids. V lost 6 bases and J 4 bases, leaving 9 bases between the germline ends. In DNA form, the CDR3 reads TGTGCCAGCAGTGATCGATTCACTGAAGCTTTCTTT. Protein product: CASSDRFTEAFF. Full variable domain (outside the CDR3, taken from reference TRBV13 and TRBJ1-1): AAGVIQSPRHLIKEKRETATLKCYPIPRHDTVYWYQQGPGQDPQFLISFYEKMQSDKGSIPDRFSAQQFSDYHSELNMSSLELGDSALYFCASSDRFTEAFFGQGTRLTVV.

The V gene is TRBV5-4, the J gene TRBJ2-5; TRBD1 aligns across 7 bases. CDR1 and CDR2 (germline): SGHNT, YYREEE (reference sequence). This CDR3 has 14 amino acids. Trimming removed 1 base from V and 4 bases from J; junction bases left unmatched: 4. This chain's CDR3 is CASSLIGGGETQYF. CDR3 coding DNA: TGTGCCAGCAGCTTGATAGGGGGCGGAGAGACCCAGTACTTC.

The rearrangement joins TRBV29-1 to TRBJ2-1; D remains ambiguous. The germline CDR1 and CDR2 sequences are SQVTM and ANQGSEA. This CDR3 has 11 residues. Trimming removed 3 bases from V and 3 bases from J, with 3 bases in between. The DNA for the CDR3 is TGCAGCGTTGATTTCTACAATGAGCAGTTCTTC. This codes for CSVDFYNEQFF.

V usage is TRBV28 and J usage is TRBJ2-7, with a weak D call TRBD1 (5 bases). V lost 8 bases to trimming and J lost 2 bases, with 16 bases between them. CDR1 and CDR2 from the germline V gene are MDHEN and SYDVKM. This CDR3 spans 14 amino acids. The CDR3 reads CASHHRGRTYEQYF. The CDR3 DNA reads TGTGCCAGCCACCATAGGGGTCGCACCTACGAGCAGTACTTC.

The chain employs TRBV7-3 and TRBJ2-1; a weak D match, TRBD1 (5 bases). V lost 3 bases to trimming and J lost 3 bases, with 12 bases between them. CDR1 is SGHTA, CDR2 FQGTGA, per germline. The CDR3 runs to 15 residues. The CDR3 protein is CASSLGPGDYNEQFF. For the CDR3, the DNA is TGTGCCAGCAGCTTGGGGCCTGGAGACTACAATGAGCAGTTCTTC.

This CDR3 reads CASSLGDRDQGGYTF. DNA for the CDR3: TGCGCCAGCAGCCTGGGTGACCGGGACCAAGGGGGCTACACCTTC. The V call is TRBV5-1, the J call TRBJ1-2; D might be TRBD1 (5 bases). From germline, CDR1 is SGHRS and CDR2 YFSETQ. The length of the CDR3 is 15 residues. The V end lost 4 bases, the J end lost 8 bases, and 21 bases lay between the germline ends.

The rearrangement uses TRBV11-2 and TRBJ1-5, with 7 bases aligning to TRBD1. This CDR3 is 17 amino acids long. Per germline, CDR1 SGHAT and CDR2 FQNNGV. With V trimmed by 1 base and J by 5 bases, 11 bases remained unmatched. CDR3 protein: CASSLVGSGGGYQPQHF. The CDR3 DNA reads as TGTGCCAGCAGCTTAGTCGGTTCGGGAGGGGGCTATCAGCCCCAGCATTTT.

The chain joins TRBV5-6 to TRBJ2-1; 9 bases agree with TRBD2. Germline trimming cut 5 bases from V and 7 bases from J; bases unmatched to any gene: 7. This CDR3 has 14 residues. Germline CDR1 reads SGHDT; CDR2 reads YYEEEE. The CDR3 region is CASSRGLAFNEQFF. CDR3 DNA: TGTGCCAGCAGTCGCGGACTAGCGTTTAATGAGCAGTTCTTC.

This clone was found a few times. The sample holds other DNA sequences that translate to the same CDR3. This sequence joins TRBV5-1 and TRBJ1-1; 11 bases agree with TRBD1. This CDR3 has 14 residues. The germline CDR1 and CDR2 sequences are SGHRS and YFSETQ. Trimming removed 4 bases from V and 4 bases from J; junction bases left unmatched: 3. The CDR3 is CASSPGTGGTEAFF. In DNA form, the CDR3 reads TGCGCCAGCAGCCCGGGGACAGGGGGCACTGAAGCTTTCTTT.

This rearrangement joins TRBV4-1 to TRBJ2-1; the match to TRBD2 covers 14 bases. Looked up from germline, CDR1 is MGHRA and CDR2 is YSYEKL. The CDR3 is 21 amino acids. V lost 3 bases, J lost 9 bases, and 22 bases stayed unmatched. CDR3 DNA: TGCGCCAGCAGCCACGGCTTCAGGACTAGCGGGAGGCCCACCGGAGTCGGTGAGCAGTTCTTC. Amino acid sequence: CASSHGFRTSGRPTGVGEQFF.

V and J are TRBV11-2 and TRBJ2-5, with a possible D match to TRBD2 (7 bases). The J call may not be correct, given that the DNA end is closer to TRBJ2-7. This CDR3 region has 16 residues. CDR1 is SGHAT and CDR2 is FQNNGV in the germline V gene. The DNA of the CDR3 is TGTGCCAGCAGCCCCGGCGGGGGCAGCCGATCCTACGAGCAGTACTTC. It codes for CASSPGGGSRSYEQYF.

The chain is built from TRBV7-9 and TRBJ2-7, with D perhaps matching TRBD1 or TRBD2 (5 bases each). CDR3 length: 15 residues. Germline V lookup: CDR1 SEHNR, CDR2 FQNEAQ (reference sequence). Trimming cost V 5 bases and J 1 base, with 15 bases left between them. Here the CDR3 reads CASSQRGRTSYEQYF. The CDR3 DNA follows: TGTGCCAGCAGCCAAAGGGGTCGGACTTCCTACGAGCAGTACTTC. Looking up the rest from reference TRBV7-9 and TRBJ2-7 gives the full variable domain: DTGVSQNPRHKITKRGQNVTFRCDPISEHNRLYWYRQTLGQGPEFLTYFQNEAQLEKSRLLSDRFSAERPKGSFSTLEIQRTEQGDSAMYLCASSQRGRTSYEQYFGPGTRLTVT.

As regards this clone: Within the sample, other DNA sequences also encode this same CDR3. The gene calls are TRBV14 and TRBJ2-3; D might be TRBD2 (5 bases). CDR3 length: 16 residues. V lost 1 base and J lost 0, with 11 bases in between. Germline CDR1 and CDR2: SGHDN and FVKESK. CDR3 sequence reads: CASSQVGGSSTDTQYF. CDR3 in DNA: TGTGCCAGCAGCCAAGTCGGAGGTAGTAGCACAGATACGCAGTATTTT.

The V call is TRBV5-4, the J call TRBJ1-3; D gene uncertain. CDR3 length: 15 residues. Trimming took 1 base from V and 0 from J, leaving 8 bases between them. The germline V gene encodes CDR1 SGHNT and CDR2 YYREEE (reference sequence). This CDR3 reads CASSLQGDSGNTIYF. The CDR3 DNA reads TGTGCCAGCAGCTTGCAAGGCGACTCTGGAAACACCATATATTTT.

This clone occurred once. The V gene is TRBV27, the J gene TRBJ2-5; TRBD2 matches 8 bases. With V trimmed by 0 bases and J by 4 bases, 1 base remained unmatched. The CDR3 extends over 14 amino acids. CDR1 and CDR2 from the germline V gene are MNHEY and SMNVEV (reference sequence). Here the CDR3 DNA reads TGTGCCAGCAGTTTATCCCTAGCGGGAGAGACCCAGTACTTC. Protein product: CASSLSLAGETQYF.

This rearrangement joins TRBV7-2 to TRBJ2-5; 10 bases fit TRBD1. The CDR3 has 15 residues. With 2 bases clipped from V and 4 bases from J, the junction kept 4 bases outside the gene matches. The germline V gene encodes CDR1 SGHTA and CDR2 FQGNSA. The CDR3 bases are TGTGCCAGCAGCTTAAGACAGGGGGCGGGAGAGACCCAGTACTTC. This encodes CASSLRQGAGETQYF.

The genes are TRBV10-3 and TRBJ1-2, with unresolved D. Trimming left V 4 bases short and J 2 bases short, with 11 bases between. Germline V CDR1 and CDR2: ENHRY, SYGVKD. The CDR3 spans 14 residues. CDR3 amino acids: CAISAISENYGYTF. As DNA, the CDR3 is TGTGCCATCAGTGCTATCTCTGAAAACTATGGCTACACCTTC.